The present entry profiles one T cell receptor beta chain with its context. The CDR3 covers 12 residues. V was trimmed by 10 bases and J by 7 bases, leaving 16 bases between them. Germline V gives CDR1 MNHEY, CDR2 SVGAGI. These data are taken from a study of blood T cell repertoires in COVID-19. Assay used: immunoSEQ multiplex PCR; TCRdb lists only in-frame clones, some missing. The sample lists approximately 450,000 clones, around nine tenths occurring once. This rearrangement joins TRBV6-5 to TRBJ1-1; tentatively, D is TRBD1 (6 bases). The TCR was taken from a woman aged 18-29 years with acute COVID-19. The sample was PBMCs or T cells enriched from blood (not recorded which). CDR3 sequence: CATKDTGFEAFF. DNA for the CDR3: TGTGCCACCAAAGATACAGGGTTTGAAGCTTTCTTT.